This T cell receptor (beta chain) comes out of a study of T cell responses to AZD1222 COVID-19 vaccine. Here immunoSEQ multiplex PCR was the method, and the copy in TCRdb shows in-frame clones only, minus some. The table has 200,000 or so clones, about 94% seen once. Germline V CDR1 and CDR2: ENHRY, SYGVKD. The CDR3 is 16 residues long. After removal of 3 bases from V and 0 bases from J, the junction contained 7 bases not matched to a gene. The chain has TRBV10-3 and TRBJ2-7; 8 positions match TRBD2. The material sequenced was peripheral blood, taken on day 0 of AZD1222 vaccination. This clonotype was obtained from an adult in good health. CDR3 protein: CAISDPESGSSYEQYF. In nucleotides, the CDR3 is TGTGCCATCAGTGATCCCGAGAGCGGGAGCTCCTACGAGCAGTACTTC.